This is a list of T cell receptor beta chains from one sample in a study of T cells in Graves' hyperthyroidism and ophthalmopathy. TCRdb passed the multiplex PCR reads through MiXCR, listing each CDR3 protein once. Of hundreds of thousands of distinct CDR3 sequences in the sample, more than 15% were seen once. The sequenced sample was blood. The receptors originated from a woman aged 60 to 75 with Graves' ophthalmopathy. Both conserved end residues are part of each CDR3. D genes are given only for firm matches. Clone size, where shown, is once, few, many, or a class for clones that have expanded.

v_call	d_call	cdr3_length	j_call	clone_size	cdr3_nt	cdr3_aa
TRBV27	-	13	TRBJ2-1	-	TGTGCCAGCCGAACCCACGGACTCAATGAGCAGTTCTTC	CASRTHGLNEQFF
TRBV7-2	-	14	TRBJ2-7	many	TGTGCCAGCAGCTTAGGTGCTGAAAAGCTCGAGCAGTACTTC	CASSLGAEKLEQYF
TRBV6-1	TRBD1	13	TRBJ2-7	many	TGTGCCAGCAGAACGACAGGGGATTCTCGGCAGTACTTC	CASRTTGDSRQYF
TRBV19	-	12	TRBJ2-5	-	TGTGCCAGTAGTTCCCAGGCGGAGACCCAGTACTTC	CASSSQAETQYF
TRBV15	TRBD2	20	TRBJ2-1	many	TGTGCCACCAGCAGAGATCGGGGGGAGCGGGAGGGCCCAGGCTACAATGAGCAGTTCTTC	CATSRDRGEREGPGYNEQFF
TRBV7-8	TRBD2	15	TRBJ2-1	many	TGTGCCAGCAGCTCCGGACTAGCGGGCCTCAATGAGCAGTTCTTC	CASSSGLAGLNEQFF
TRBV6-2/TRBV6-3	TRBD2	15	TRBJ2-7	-	TGTGCCTGCAGTAAAGGACTAGCGAGAACCTACGAGCAGTACTTC	CACSKGLARTYEQYF
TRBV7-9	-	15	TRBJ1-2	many	TGTGCCAGCAGCTTAGGGCGGGGGGCACACTATGGCTACACCTTC	CASSLGRGAHYGYTF
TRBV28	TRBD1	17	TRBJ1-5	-	TGTGCCAGCCAAGCCCACCTTCCGGGACAGATTTATCAGCCCCAGCATTTT	CASQAHLPGQIYQPQHF
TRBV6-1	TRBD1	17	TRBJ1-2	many	TGTGCCAGCAGTTCTAGGACAGGACTACCCGCTAACTATGGCTACACCTTC	CASSSRTGLPANYGYTF
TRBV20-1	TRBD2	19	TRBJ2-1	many	TGCAGTGCTAGAGACCTGGGACTAGCGGGAGGTTCTTCCTACAATGAGCAGTTCTTC	CSARDLGLAGGSSYNEQFF
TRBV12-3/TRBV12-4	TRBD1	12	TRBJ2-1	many	TGTGCCAGCAGTGGGACAGGGAATGAGCAGTTCTTC	CASSGTGNEQFF
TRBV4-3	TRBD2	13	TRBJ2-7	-	TGCGCCAGCAGCCCCCGGACTAGCGGGGAGCAGTACTTC	CASSPRTSGEQYF
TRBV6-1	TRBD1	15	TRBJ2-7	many	TGTGCCAGCAGTTCACAGGGGATACCGGCCTACGAGCAGTACTTC	CASSSQGIPAYEQYF
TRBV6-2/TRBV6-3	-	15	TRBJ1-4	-	TGTGCCAGCACCCAGCGGGGATCAACTAATGAAAAACTGTTTTTT	CASTQRGSTNEKLFF
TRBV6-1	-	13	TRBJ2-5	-	TGTGCCAGCAGAACGGGAGTTGAGGAGACCCAGTACTTC	CASRTGVEETQYF
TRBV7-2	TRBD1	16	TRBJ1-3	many	TGTGCCAGCAGCTTATACAGGGGGAACCCTGGAAACACCATATATTTT	CASSLYRGNPGNTIYF
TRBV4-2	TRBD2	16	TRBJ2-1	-	TGTGCCAGCAGCCAAGACTTCTGGCGGGGGGGCGATGAGCAGTTCTTC	CASSQDFWRGGDEQFF
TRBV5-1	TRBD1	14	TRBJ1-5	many	TGCGCCAGCAGCGCCGGGACAGGCGAATCGCCCCAGCATTTT	CASSAGTGESPQHF
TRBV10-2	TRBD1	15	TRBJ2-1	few	TGCGCCAGCAGGACCGGGACAGGGGACTACAATGAGCAGTTCTTC	CASRTGTGDYNEQFF
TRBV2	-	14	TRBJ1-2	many	TGTGCCAGCAGTGAAGCTTCCCTTTTTGGTGGCTACACCTTC	CASSEASLFGGYTF
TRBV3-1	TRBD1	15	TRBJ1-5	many	TGTGCCAGCAGCCAATCTCGACAGGGTCATCAGCCCCAGCATTTT	CASSQSRQGHQPQHF
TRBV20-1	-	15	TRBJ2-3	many	TGCAGTGCCTGTGGGGAAAAGGGGGGCACAGATACGCAGTATTTT	CSACGEKGGTDTQYF
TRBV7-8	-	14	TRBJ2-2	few	TGTGCCAGCAGCTTAATACCAGACACCGGGGAGCTGTTTTTT	CASSLIPDTGELFF
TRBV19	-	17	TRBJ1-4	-	TGTGCCAGTAGTATCGATCCGACGGGACCAACTAATGAAAAACTGTTTTTT	CASSIDPTGPTNEKLFF
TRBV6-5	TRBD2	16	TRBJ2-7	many	TGTGCCAGCAGTTACTCGGGTACGGGAGGGCTGGACGAGCAGTACTTC	CASSYSGTGGLDEQYF
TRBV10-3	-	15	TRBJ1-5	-	TGTACCATCAGTGATTTCCCCCTTCGCAATCAGCCCCAGCATTTT	CTISDFPLRNQPQHF
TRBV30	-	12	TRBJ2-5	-	TGTGCCTGGAGTGTACAGAGAGAGACCCAGTACTTC	CAWSVQRETQYF
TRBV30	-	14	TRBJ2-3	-	TGTGCCTGGAGTCGGGATACGGGCACAGATACGCAGTATTTT	CAWSRDTGTDTQYF
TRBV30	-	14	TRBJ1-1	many	TGTGCCTGGAGTGTACTGTCTACGAACACTGAAGCTTTCTTT	CAWSVLSTNTEAFF
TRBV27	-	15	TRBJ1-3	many	TGTGCCAGCAGTCCTCTAGGGGCTTTGGGAAACACCATATATTTT	CASSPLGALGNTIYF
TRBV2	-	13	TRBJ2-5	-	TGTGCCAGCCGGTGGCTAGCGTTAGAGACCCAGTACTTC	CASRWLALETQYF
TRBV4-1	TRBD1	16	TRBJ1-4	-	TGCGCCAGCAGCCAAGAAAGGGGACAGATGGTGGAAAAACTGTTTTTT	CASSQERGQMVEKLFF
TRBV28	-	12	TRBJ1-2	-	TGTGCCAGCAGTTCGACAGTCTATGGCTACACCTTC	CASSSTVYGYTF
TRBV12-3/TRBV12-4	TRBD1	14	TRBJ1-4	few	TGTGCCAGCAGACCACAGGGGATAGATGAAAAACTGTTTTTT	CASRPQGIDEKLFF
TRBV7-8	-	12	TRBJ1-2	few	TGTGCCAGCAGCGACGGAGCCTCGGGCTACACCTTC	CASSDGASGYTF
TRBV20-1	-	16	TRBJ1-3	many	TGCAGTGCTAGAGATCAGACGGGATCGTCTGGAAACACCATATATTTT	CSARDQTGSSGNTIYF
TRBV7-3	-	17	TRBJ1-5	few	TGTGCCAGCAGGGGGACCGTCCGTTGGGGGTTTCATCAGCCCCAGCATTTT	CASRGTVRWGFHQPQHF
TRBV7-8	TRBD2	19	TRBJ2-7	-	TGCGCCAGCAGCCAAGTATCACGGCAGCGACTAGCGGAACGTTTGAGGCAGTACTTC	CASSQVSRQRLAERLRQYF
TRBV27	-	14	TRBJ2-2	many	TGTGCCAGCAGTAGACTAGTGTCCTCCGGGGAGCTGTTTTTT	CASSRLVSSGELFF
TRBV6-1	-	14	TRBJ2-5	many	TGTGCCAGCAGTGAAACCGCGGGTGGGGAGACCCAGTACTTC	CASSETAGGETQYF
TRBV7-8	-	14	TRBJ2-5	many	TGTGCCAGCAGCTTAGATTCGAACCAAGAGACCCAGTACTTC	CASSLDSNQETQYF